Described below is a single T cell receptor beta chain sequence and its context. The data stem from a study of CD8+ T cells in alopecia areata. In each case, RNA was isolated and then reverse transcribed into cDNA as the sequencing template. Produced via immunoSEQ multiplex PCR; TCRdb's table is partial and in-frame only. The sample carries about 170,000 clones, around 64% recorded once. The TCR sequence derives from a human donor with alopecia areata. The material was CD8+ T cells sorted from blood, obtained at week 0.

The chain's CDR3 is CASTPRDTLNQPQHF. CDR3 bases: TGTGCCAGCACCCCGCGGGACACCCTTAATCAGCCCCAGCATTTT. The chain recombines TRBV2 with TRBJ1-5; tentatively, D is TRBD1 (6 bases). Germline V gene data show CDR1 as SNHLY and CDR2 as FYNNEI. V shed 7 bases and J shed 4 bases, with 17 bases lying between them. The CDR3 loop spans 15 amino acids.